Listed below are T cell receptor beta chains from one sample, sequenced in a study of cytomegalovirus exposure and HLA in healthy donors. The repertoire was sequenced with immunoSEQ multiplex PCR; TCRdb's copy has only in-frame clones and lacks some. The table lists 150,000 to 200,000 clones, 75% to 85% of them singletons. The sample was PBMCs. The source is a woman younger than 35 in good health and CMV-seropositive. Both conserved end residues are part of each CDR3. D genes are given only for firm matches. Size is stated for part of the rows, as once, few or many counts, or as a class when the clone is expanded.

>TRBJ1-2|once|TRBV7-6|TRBD1|14
CASSSAGTGGGYTF
TGTGCCAGCAGCTCCGCCGGGACAGGGGGAGGCTACACCTTC
>TRBJ1-4|NA|TRBV9|NA|14
CASSSPGSNEKLFF
TGTGCCAGCAGCTCCCCGGGGAGTAATGAAAAACTGTTTTTT
>TRBJ2-7|NA|TRBV29-1|NA|13
CSVEDPTGSEQYF
TGCAGCGTTGAAGATCCAACAGGGAGCGAGCAGTACTTC
>TRBJ1-5|few|TRBV19|NA|13
CASSIGGNQPQHF
TGTGCCAGTAGTATCGGCGGGAATCAGCCCCAGCATTTT
>TRBJ1-6|NA|TRBV19|NA|14
CASSIGTGFSPLHF
TGTGCCAGTAGTATAGGAACAGGGTTTTCACCCCTCCACTTT
>TRBJ1-5|NA|TRBV15|TRBD1|15
CATSREQGSNQPQHF
TGTGCCACCAGCAGAGAACAGGGGTCCAATCAGCCCCAGCATTTT
>TRBJ2-1|NA|TRBV7-3|TRBD1|13
CASSSDRANEQFF
TGTGCCAGCAGCTCAGACAGGGCGAATGAGCAGTTCTTC
>TRBJ2-3|NA|TRBV27|TRBD2|16
CASRPSSGMGPDTQYF
TGTGCCAGCAGGCCGTCTAGCGGCATGGGCCCAGATACGCAGTATTTT
>TRBJ2-7|NA|TRBV27|NA|15
CASTKTGFSSYEQYF
TGTGCCAGCACCAAAACGGGGTTCTCCTCCTACGAGCAGTACTTC
>TRBJ1-2|NA|TRBV6-1|TRBD1|15
CASSERDRSNYGYTF
TGTGCCAGCAGTGAACGGGACAGATCTAACTATGGCTACACCTTC
>TRBJ1-5|few|TRBV6-5|NA|15
CASSLRPRSNQPQHF
TGTGCCAGCAGCCTCAGGCCACGTAGCAATCAGCCCCAGCATTTT
>TRBJ2-5|once|TRBV4-2|TRBD2|17
CASSQVSSGGGQETQYF
TGTGCCAGCAGCCAAGTGAGCTCAGGCGGGGGCCAAGAGACCCAGTACTTC
>TRBJ1-2|NA|TRBV6-4|NA|14
CASSPSGGFYGYTF
TGTGCCAGCAGTCCAAGCGGGGGTTTCTATGGCTACACCTTC
>TRBJ2-3|NA|TRBV29-1|TRBD1|13
CSGDRVDTDTQYF
TGCAGCGGGGACAGGGTCGACACAGATACGCAGTATTTT
>TRBJ2-7|NA|TRBV11-3|NA|14
CASSPNRNSYEQYF
TGTGCCAGCAGCCCCAACAGGAATTCCTACGAGCAGTACTTC
>TRBJ1-6|NA|TRBV19|TRBD1|13
CASRDRGKSPLHF
TGTGCCAGTAGGGACAGGGGAAAATCACCCCTCCACTTT
>TRBJ2-3|NA|TRBV5-1|NA|15
CASSLGFATSDTQYF
TGCGCCAGCAGCTTGGGCTTTGCAACTTCAGATACGCAGTATTTT
>TRBJ2-3|NA|TRBV6-1|TRBD1|13
CASSPGQTDTQYF
TGTGCCAGCAGCCCGGGACAGACAGATACGCAGTATTTT
>TRBJ1-5|NA|TRBV4-3|NA|13
CASSQGDGQPQHF
TGCGCCAGCAGCCAAGGTGATGGCCAGCCCCAGCATTTT
>TRBJ2-1|NA|TRBV2|NA|15
CASFGRWLAMFEQFF
TGTGCCAGCTTTGGTAGGTGGCTAGCTATGTTTGAGCAGTTCTTC
>TRBJ1-2|once|TRBV5-1|TRBD1|14
CASSLAVTGEGYTF
TGCGCCAGCAGCTTGGCCGTGACAGGGGAGGGCTACACCTTC
>TRBJ1-5|NA|TRBV19|TRBD1|18
CASSTRHSTGTRVEPQHF
TGTGCCAGTAGTACCCGACACTCGACAGGGACGAGGGTAGAGCCCCAGCATTTT
>TRBJ2-7|NA|TRBV7-8|TRBD2|17
CASSAGTSGGLSYEQYF
TGTGCCAGCAGCGCGGGGACTAGCGGGGGCCTCTCCTACGAGCAGTACTTC
>TRBJ1-1|NA|TRBV19|TRBD1|22
CASSITSHQIIQGQGGRTEAFF
TGTGCCAGTAGTATAACCTCCCACCAGATTATACAGGGACAGGGAGGAAGGACTGAAGCTTTCTTT
>TRBJ1-6|NA|TRBV5-4|TRBD1|14
CASSLETGNLPLHF
TGTGCCAGCAGCTTGGAGACAGGGAATTTACCCCTCCACTTT
>TRBJ2-5|NA|TRBV5-4|NA|16
CASSQGLLNIQETQYF
TGTGCCAGCAGCCAGGGACTCCTAAACATCCAAGAGACCCAGTACTTC
>TRBJ2-1|NA|TRBV2|NA|14
CASSLTSYYNEQFF
TGTGCCAGCAGCCTGACTTCTTACTACAATGAGCAGTTCTTC
>TRBJ1-6|NA|TRBV7-8|TRBD1|14
CASSLGQSDSPLHF
TGTGCCAGCAGCCTGGGACAGTCGGATTCACCCCTCCACTTT
>TRBJ1-5|few|TRBV25-1|NA|13
CASSEEAGGPSIF
TGTGCCAGCAGTGAAGAGGCGGGGGGCCCAAGCATTTTT
>TRBJ1-1|NA|TRBV6-6|NA|13
CAGQLGTNTEAFF
TGTGCCGGCCAACTGGGCACGAACACTGAAGCTTTCTTT
>TRBJ2-1|NA|TRBV30|NA|12
CAWSVSRDEQFF
TGTGCCTGGAGTGTATCGAGGGATGAGCAGTTCTTC
>TRBJ1-5|NA|TRBV7-2|TRBD1|15
CASSGDRASNQPQHF
TGTGCCAGCAGCGGGGACAGGGCAAGCAATCAGCCCCAGCATTTT
>TRBJ1-2|NA|TRBV7-9|NA|12
CASSLASNGYTF
TGTGCCAGCAGCCTGGCCAGTAATGGCTACACCTTC
>TRBJ2-3|NA|TRBV5-1|TRBD2|17
CASSLEGALAGGETQYF
TGCGCCAGCAGCTTGGAGGGCGCCCTAGCGGGGGGGGAGACGCAGTATTTT
>TRBJ2-2|NA|TRBV5-4|TRBD2|16
CASSPTSGGGTGELFF
TGTGCCAGCAGCCCGACTAGCGGGGGAGGTACCGGGGAGCTGTTTTTT
>TRBJ2-1|NA|TRBV27|TRBD2|14
CASKGPGLAGKQFF
TGTGCCAGCAAAGGACCGGGACTAGCGGGGAAGCAGTTCTTC
>TRBJ2-7|NA|TRBV6-1|TRBD2|16
CASSVYTSGGSYEQYF
TGTGCCAGCAGTGTCTACACTAGCGGAGGCTCCTACGAGCAGTACTTC
>TRBJ2-3|NA|TRBV9|NA|15
CASSVEGSGTDTQYF
TGTGCCAGCAGCGTAGAGGGGTCCGGTACAGATACGCAGTATTTT
>TRBJ2-4|once|TRBV5-4|TRBD1|14
CASSRQGPTNIQYF
TGTGCCAGCAGCCGACAGGGTCCAACAAACATTCAGTACTTC
>TRBJ1-4|few|TRBV7-9|TRBD1|15
CASSLTQGGGEKLFF
TGTGCCAGCAGCTTAACACAGGGGGGAGGTGAAAAACTGTTTTTT
>TRBJ2-3|NA|TRBV19|TRBD1|16
CASSRTGTGDVNTQYF
TGTGCCAGTAGTCGCACCGGGACAGGGGATGTAAATACGCAGTATTTT
>TRBJ1-6|few|TRBV27|NA|14
CASKEPGGNSPLHF
TGTGCCAGCAAGGAACCCGGGGGAAATTCACCCCTCCACTTT
>TRBJ2-3|NA|TRBV2|TRBD2|16
CASRKTSGAKTDTQYF
TGTGCCAGCAGGAAGACTAGCGGGGCAAAAACAGATACGCAGTATTTT
>TRBJ2-2|once|TRBV7-6|NA|14
CASSLSGNTGELFF
TGTGCCAGCAGCTTGTCGGGAAACACCGGGGAGCTGTTTTTT
>TRBJ2-2|NA|TRBV25-1|NA|16
CASSADTFDNTGELFF
TGTGCCAGCAGTGCGGACACGTTTGACAACACCGGGGAGCTGTTTTTT
>TRBJ2-1|NA|TRBV5-6|TRBD1|17
CASSLAPTAGGKDEQFF
TGTGCCAGCAGCTTGGCTCCTACGGCAGGGGGCAAGGATGAGCAGTTCTTC
>TRBJ1-2|NA|TRBV2|NA|12
CASSPSEYGYTF
TGTGCCAGCAGTCCCTCGGAGTATGGCTACACCTTC
>TRBJ2-3|few|TRBV10-1|NA|14
CASIPYRATDTQYF
TGCGCCAGCATCCCCTACAGAGCCACAGATACGCAGTATTTT
>TRBJ1-5|NA|TRBV5-1|TRBD1|15
CASSLGTGGHQPQHF
TGCGCCAGCAGCTTGGGGACAGGGGGCCATCAGCCCCAGCATTTT
>TRBJ2-5|NA|TRBV28|TRBD2|13
CACSGVPVETQYF
TGTGCCTGCAGCGGGGTCCCCGTGGAGACCCAGTACTTC
>TRBJ1-6|NA|TRBV10-3|TRBD1|16
CAIRTGTGSYNSPLHF
TGTGCCATCAGGACCGGGACAGGGTCCTATAATTCACCCCTCCACTTT
>TRBJ2-5|NA|TRBV11-3|NA|13
CASSLGPQETQYF
TGTGCCAGCAGCCTAGGTCCACAAGAGACCCAGTACTTC
>TRBJ1-1|NA|TRBV5-1|NA|13
CAISLGPEGEAFF
TGCGCCATCAGCTTGGGGCCAGAGGGTGAAGCTTTCTTT